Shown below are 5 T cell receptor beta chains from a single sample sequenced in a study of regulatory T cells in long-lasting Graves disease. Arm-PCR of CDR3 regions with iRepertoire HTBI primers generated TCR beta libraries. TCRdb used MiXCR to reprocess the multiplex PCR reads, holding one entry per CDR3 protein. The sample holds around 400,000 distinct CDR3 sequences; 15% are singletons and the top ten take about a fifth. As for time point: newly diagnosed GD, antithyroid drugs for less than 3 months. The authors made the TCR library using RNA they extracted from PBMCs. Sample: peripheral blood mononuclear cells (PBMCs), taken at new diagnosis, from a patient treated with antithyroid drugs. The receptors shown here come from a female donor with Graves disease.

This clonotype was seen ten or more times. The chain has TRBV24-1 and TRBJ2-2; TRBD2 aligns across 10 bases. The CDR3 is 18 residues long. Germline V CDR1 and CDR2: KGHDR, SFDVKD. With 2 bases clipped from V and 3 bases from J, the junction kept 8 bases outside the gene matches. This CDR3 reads CATSDSRGLAADTGELFF. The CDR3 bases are TGTGCCACCAGTGATTCAAGAGGACTAGCGGCTGACACCGGGGAGCTGTTTTTT.

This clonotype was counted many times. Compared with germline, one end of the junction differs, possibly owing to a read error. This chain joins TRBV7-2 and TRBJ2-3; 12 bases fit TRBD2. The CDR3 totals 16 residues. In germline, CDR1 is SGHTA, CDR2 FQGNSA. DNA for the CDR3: TGCGCCAGCAGCCAAGGACTAGCGGGATGGACAGATACGCAGTATTTT. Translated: CASSQGLAGWTDTQYF.

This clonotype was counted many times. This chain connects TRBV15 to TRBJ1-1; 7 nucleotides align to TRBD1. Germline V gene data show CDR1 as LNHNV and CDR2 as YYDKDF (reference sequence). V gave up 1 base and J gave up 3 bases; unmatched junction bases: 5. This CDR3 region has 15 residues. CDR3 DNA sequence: TGTGCCACCAGCAGAGCCCCCGACAGGGACACTGAAGCTTTCTTT. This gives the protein CATSRAPDRDTEAFF.

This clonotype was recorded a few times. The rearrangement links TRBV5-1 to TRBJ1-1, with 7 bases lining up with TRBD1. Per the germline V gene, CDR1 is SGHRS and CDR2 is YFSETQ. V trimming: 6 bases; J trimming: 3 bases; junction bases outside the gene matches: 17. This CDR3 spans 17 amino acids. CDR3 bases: TGCGCCAGCACACAAGGACAGGTGGCGATTGGGCACACTGAAGCTTTCTTT. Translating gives CASTQGQVAIGHTEAFF.

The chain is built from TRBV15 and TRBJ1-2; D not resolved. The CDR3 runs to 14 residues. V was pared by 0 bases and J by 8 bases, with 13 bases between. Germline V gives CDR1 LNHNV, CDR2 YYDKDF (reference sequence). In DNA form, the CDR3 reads TGTGCCACCAGCAGAGATTCGTCCGGGTTAGGCTACACCTTC. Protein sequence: CATSRDSSGLGYTF.